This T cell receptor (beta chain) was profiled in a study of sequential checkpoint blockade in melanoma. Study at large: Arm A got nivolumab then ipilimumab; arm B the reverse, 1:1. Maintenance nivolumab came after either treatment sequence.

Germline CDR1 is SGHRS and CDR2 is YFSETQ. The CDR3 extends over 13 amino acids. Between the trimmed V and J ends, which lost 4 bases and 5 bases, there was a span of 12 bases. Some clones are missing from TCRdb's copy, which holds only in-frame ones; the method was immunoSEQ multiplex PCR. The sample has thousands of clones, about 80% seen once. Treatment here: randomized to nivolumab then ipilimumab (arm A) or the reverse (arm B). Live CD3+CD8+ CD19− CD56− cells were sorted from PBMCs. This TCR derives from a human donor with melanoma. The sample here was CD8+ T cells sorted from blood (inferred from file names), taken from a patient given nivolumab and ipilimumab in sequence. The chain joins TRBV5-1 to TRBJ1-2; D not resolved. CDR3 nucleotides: TGCGCCAGCAGCCACGGCGGGCCTTATGGCTACACCTTC. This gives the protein CASSHGGPYGYTF.